Here is one TCR beta chain with its context. Its antigen is undetermined. The record originates from a study of cytomegalovirus exposure and HLA in healthy donors. The CDR3 length is 16 residues. Germline CDR1 and CDR2: SGHRS and YFSETQ. J was trimmed by 4 bases and V by 6 bases; bases with no gene match: 10. Primers: 60 Vbeta forward and 13 Jbeta reverse. Clones were sequenced by immunoSEQ multiplex PCR, and TCRdb holds only the in-frame ones, with some missing. Of 120,000 or so clones in the sample, more than 70% were seen once. Regarding the study as a whole: TCR beta sequences reportedly predicted most subjects' HLA-A and HLA-B alleles accurately. Analysis was performed later, and it showed HLA-associated TCR beta chains to be more clonally expanded than equally common others.

The origin of this receptor is a woman aged 50 to 65 in good health and CMV-seropositive. This chain joins TRBV5-1 and TRBJ2-4; TRBD2 matches at 10 bases. The sequencing sample was made of PBMCs. As DNA, the CDR3 is TGCGCCAGCACTGAGACCGGGACTAGCGCTAAAAACATTCAGTACTTC. It is translated as CASTETGTSAKNIQYF.